Given below is one TCR beta chain in context. As yet, its antigen is unknown. Trimming took 1 base from V and 0 from J, leaving 9 bases between them. The germline V gene has CDR1 SGHVS and CDR2 FQNEAQ. The CDR3 spans 16 residues. Using immunoSEQ multiplex PCR, the repertoire was profiled, and TCRdb retains in-frame clones only, with some absent. Counted here are about 120,000 clones, around 93% occurring once; the ten biggest clones make up 0.15% to 0.17%. This entry belongs to a study of OX40 agonist ivuxolimab in advanced cancers. Study-wide background: Patients received ivuxolimab, an intravenous treatment, every 2 weeks at 0.01 to 10 mg/kg.

Study results and limitations: Compared with CD4+, CD8+ T cells on average had more expanded clones.

J is TRBJ2-2 and V is TRBV7-8; a possible D gene is TRBD1 (6 bases). Material: CD4+ or CD8+ T cells sorted from blood, obtained in a trial of the OX40 agonist ivuxolimab. This clonotype was sampled from an adult with an advanced solid tumor such as melanoma, head and neck, liver or kidney cancer. This CDR3 is CASSLGGTTNTGELFF. The CDR3 region has the DNA TGTGCCAGCAGCTTAGGAGGGACAACGAACACCGGGGAGCTGTTTTTT. Full variable domain (rest looked up from reference TRBV7-8 and TRBJ2-2): GAGVSQSPRYKVAKRGQDVALRCDPISGHVSLFWYQQALGQGPEFLTYFQNEAQLDKSGLPSDRFFAERPEGSVSTLKIQRTQQEDSAVYLCASSLGGTTNTGELFFGEGSRLTVL.